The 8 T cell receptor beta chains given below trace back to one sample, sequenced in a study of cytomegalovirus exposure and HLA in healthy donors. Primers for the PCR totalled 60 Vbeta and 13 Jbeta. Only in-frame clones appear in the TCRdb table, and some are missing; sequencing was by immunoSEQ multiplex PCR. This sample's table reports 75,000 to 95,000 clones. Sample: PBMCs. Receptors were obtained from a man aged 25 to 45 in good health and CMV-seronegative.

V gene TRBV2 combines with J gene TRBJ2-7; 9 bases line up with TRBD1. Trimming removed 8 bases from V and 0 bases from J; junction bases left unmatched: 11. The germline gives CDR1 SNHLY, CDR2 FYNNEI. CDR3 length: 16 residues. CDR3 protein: CASRDRVLRGSYEQYF. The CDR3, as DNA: TGTGCCAGCCGGGACAGGGTCCTACGGGGCTCCTACGAGCAGTACTTC.

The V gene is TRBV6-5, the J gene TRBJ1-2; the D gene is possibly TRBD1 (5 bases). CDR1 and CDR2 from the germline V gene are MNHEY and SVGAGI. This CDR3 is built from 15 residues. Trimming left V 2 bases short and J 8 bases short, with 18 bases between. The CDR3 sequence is CASSYSYRSAVGYTF. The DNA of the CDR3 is TGTGCCAGCAGTTACAGCTACAGGTCTGCAGTGGGCTACACCTTC.

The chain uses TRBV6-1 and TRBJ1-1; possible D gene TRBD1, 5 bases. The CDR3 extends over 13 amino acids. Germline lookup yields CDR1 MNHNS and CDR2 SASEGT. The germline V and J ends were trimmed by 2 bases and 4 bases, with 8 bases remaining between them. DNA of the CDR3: TGTGCCAGCAGTGAACTGGGGGGCACTGAAGCTTTCTTT. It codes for CASSELGGTEAFF.

CDR3 loop: CASSISAGGYNEQFF. CDR3 coding DNA: TGTGCCAGTAGTATTTCGGCGGGGGGTTACAATGAGCAGTTCTTC. J is TRBJ2-1 and V is TRBV19; 8 positions match TRBD2. V lost 3 bases and J lost 4; bases outside the gene matches: 5. The CDR3 has 15 amino acids. The V gene's germline CDR1 is LNHDA and CDR2 SQIVND (reference sequence).

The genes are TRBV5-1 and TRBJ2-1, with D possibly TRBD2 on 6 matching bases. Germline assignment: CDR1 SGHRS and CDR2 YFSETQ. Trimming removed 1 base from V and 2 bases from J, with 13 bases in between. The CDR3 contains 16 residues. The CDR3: CASSLFISSAYNEQFF. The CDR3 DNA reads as TGCGCCAGCAGCTTGTTTATATCTAGCGCCTACAATGAGCAGTTCTTC.

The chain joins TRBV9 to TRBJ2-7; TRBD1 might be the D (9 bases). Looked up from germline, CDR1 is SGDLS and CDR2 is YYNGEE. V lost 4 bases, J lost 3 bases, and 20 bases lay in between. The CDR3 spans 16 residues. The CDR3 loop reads CASSPRGGDRVYEQYF. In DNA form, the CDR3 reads TGTGCCAGCAGCCCCCGGGGGGGGGACAGGGTCTACGAGCAGTACTTC. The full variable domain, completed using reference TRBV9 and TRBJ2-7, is DSGVTQTPKHLITATGQRVTLRCSPRSGDLSVYWYQQSLDQGLQFLIQYYNGEERAKGNILERFSAQQFPDLHSELNLSSLELGDSALYFCASSPRGGDRVYEQYFGPGTRLTVT.

The CDR3 region has the DNA TGTGCCAGCAGCCGCACGGGAGGCGAGCAGTACTTC. Protein sequence: CASSRTGGEQYF. The rearrangement joins TRBV7-3 to TRBJ2-7, with 7 bases fitting TRBD2. With V trimmed by 5 bases and J by 6 bases, 4 bases remained unmatched. Germline CDR1 and CDR2: SGHTA and FQGTGA. The CDR3 totals 12 residues.

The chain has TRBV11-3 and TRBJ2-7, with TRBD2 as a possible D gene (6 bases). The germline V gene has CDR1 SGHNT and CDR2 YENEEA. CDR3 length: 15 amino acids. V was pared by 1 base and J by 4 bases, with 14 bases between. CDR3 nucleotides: TGTGCCAGCAGCTTAGTAGGGACTGGGAAATACGAGCAGTACTTC. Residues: CASSLVGTGKYEQYF.